This entry describes one TCR beta chain. The data derive from a study of blood T cell repertoires in COVID-19. This CDR3 is 14 amino acids long. V lost 5 bases, J lost 15 bases, and 14 bases stayed unmatched. Germline-derived CDR1 and CDR2 are SGHTA and FQGNSA. Assay: immunoSEQ multiplex PCR; the TCRdb copy retains only in-frame clones and omits some. The table records 230,000 or so clones, about 80% of them present only once. The J gene is TRBJ2-1, the V gene TRBV7-2; 9 nucleotides match TRBD1. Sequenced sample: peripheral blood. This TCR was sampled from a middle-aged man with active or convalescent COVID-19. The CDR3 here is CASSPSGQGPSLFF. CDR3 bases: TGTGCCAGCAGCCCTTCGGGACAGGGCCCTAGCTTGTTCTTC.